These T cell receptor beta chains were read from a single sample in a study of blood T cells in healthy people across ages. TCRdb passed the 5' RACE reads through MiXCR, listing each CDR3 protein once. The repertoire holds 540,000 or so distinct CDR3 sequences, about 26% seen once, with under 20% in the top ten. The sequencing input was blood. Receptor source: a woman between 65 and 79 years old in good health. CDR3s include the opening cysteine and the closing phenylalanine or tryptophan.

>TRBV12-3/TRBV12-4|TRBJ1-2
CANSSGTGGYGYTF
>TRBV7-6|TRBJ2-5
CASSSPSSGETQYF
>TRBV6-5|TRBJ1-3
CASRLGTSGNTIYF
>TRBV21-1|TRBJ2-7
CASSSRQGLTYEQYF
>TRBV29-1|TRBJ1-4
CSAVTGFDEKLFF
>TRBV7-2|TRBJ2-5
CASSLDQHGGGAGFF
>TRBV30|TRBJ2-7
CAWSRGGWEQYF
>TRBV4-3|TRBJ1-1
CASSDRGSLNTEAFF
>TRBV4-2|TRBJ1-1
CASSPGTGEIFTEAFF
>TRBV9|TRBJ1-2
CASSNDRFGGYTF
>TRBV6-2/TRBV6-3|TRBJ2-1
CASAQSMNEQFF
>TRBV15|TRBJ1-2
CATSRAPDAYGYTF
>TRBV7-3|TRBJ2-1
CASGLTTGSYNEQFF
>TRBV6-6|TRBJ1-6
CASSRGGSQYNSPLHF
>TRBV2|TRBJ2-4
CASKGSGNIQYF
>TRBV6-5|-
CASSNRGNQQFF
>TRBV19|TRBJ1-2
CASSIERGHYGYTF
>TRBV11-3|TRBJ1-1
CASSPGRTTEAFF
>TRBV29-1|-
CSVAATPRGEQYF
>TRBV7-9|TRBJ1-4
CASSRRRDRWNEKLFF
>TRBV5-6|TRBJ2-4
CASSFRALKNIQYF
>TRBV29-1|TRBJ2-5
CSVLTGEETQYF
>TRBV9|-
CASSPQTSGGYEQYF
>TRBV2|TRBJ2-5
CASSQQGFQYF
>TRBV19|TRBJ1-2
CASSIGTGDGYTF
>TRBV5-1|TRBJ1-1
CASSSLQGMNTEAFF
>TRBV7-9|-
CAPKSGCYEQYF
>TRBV4-1|TRBJ2-1
CASSQSPRGLEQFF
>TRBV27|TRBJ2-1
CASSFSGGGGETQCF
>TRBV30|TRBJ1-3
CAWGGAGPLYGNTIYF
>TRBV19|TRBJ1-1
CASTSTPTNTEASF
>TRBV2|TRBJ2-7
CASLFGGGLYEQYF
>TRBV6-2/TRBV6-3|TRBJ2-1
CASTDRRGGEQFF
>TRBV20-1|TRBJ2-2
CSAPLGGDRGQTGELFF
>TRBV6-6|TRBJ1-4
CASWGSTNEKLFF
>TRBV20-1|TRBJ1-6
CSARGTGNSPLHF
>TRBV4-3|TRBJ2-3
CASSQDPPPLNTQYF
>TRBV20-1|TRBJ1-2
CSASPGAGRGYTF
>TRBV5-1|TRBJ2-1
CASSLVYNSYNEQFF
>TRBV5-1|TRBJ2-3
CASSLGLADTTDTQYF
>TRBV29-1|TRBJ1-2
CSDTPGNYGYTF
>TRBV9|TRBJ1-2
CASSGQPKYGYTF
>TRBV27|TRBJ2-5
CASSLFAAWTSGGAQETQYF
>TRBV9|TRBJ1-4
CASSVDGGGRDEKLFF
>TRBV6-5|TRBJ2-2
CASSYRGTPGWTGELFF
>TRBV10-3|TRBJ2-2
CATQAGGTNTGELFF
>TRBV7-2|TRBJ1-6
CASSSPTGSNSPLHF
>TRBV4-2|-
CASSQDWRGGHNEQFF
>TRBV7-2|TRBJ1-1
CASSFGGASTEAFF